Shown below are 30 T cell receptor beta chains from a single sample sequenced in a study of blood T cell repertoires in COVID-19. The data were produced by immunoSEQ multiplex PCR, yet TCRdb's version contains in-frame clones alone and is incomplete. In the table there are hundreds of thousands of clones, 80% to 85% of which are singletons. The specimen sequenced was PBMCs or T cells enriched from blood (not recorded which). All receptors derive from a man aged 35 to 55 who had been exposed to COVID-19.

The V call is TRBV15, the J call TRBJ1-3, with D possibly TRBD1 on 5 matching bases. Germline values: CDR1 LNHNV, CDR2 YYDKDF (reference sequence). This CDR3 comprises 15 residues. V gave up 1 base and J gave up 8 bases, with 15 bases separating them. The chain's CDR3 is CATSRGISGDYTIYF. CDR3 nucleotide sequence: TGTGCCACCAGCAGAGGAATCTCGGGGGATTACACCATATATTTT.

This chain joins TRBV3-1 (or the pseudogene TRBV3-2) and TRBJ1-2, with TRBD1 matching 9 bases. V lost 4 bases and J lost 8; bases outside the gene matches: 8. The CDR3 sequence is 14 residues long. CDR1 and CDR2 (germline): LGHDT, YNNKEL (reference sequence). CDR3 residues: CASSRETGGWGYTF. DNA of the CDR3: TGTGCCAGCAGCCGCGAGACAGGGGGTTGGGGCTACACCTTC.

This CDR3 reads CASSYGVGAAYEQYF. The CDR3 nucleotides read TGTGCCAGCAGTTACGGTGTGGGGGCAGCCTACGAGCAGTACTTC. The chain joins TRBV6-2 or TRBV6-3 to TRBJ2-7, with D perhaps TRBD1 (6 bases). This CDR3 spans 15 amino acids. CDR1 is MNHEY and CDR2 is SVGEGT in the germline V gene. V shed 2 bases and J shed 2 bases, with 13 bases lying between them.

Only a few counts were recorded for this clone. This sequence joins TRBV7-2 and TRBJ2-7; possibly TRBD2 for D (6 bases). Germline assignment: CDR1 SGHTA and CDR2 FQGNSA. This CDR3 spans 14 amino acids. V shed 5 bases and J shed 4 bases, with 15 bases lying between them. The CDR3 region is CASSPLSGPYEQYF. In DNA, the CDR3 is TGTGCCAGCAGCCCCCTCAGCGGGCCTTACGAGCAGTACTTC.

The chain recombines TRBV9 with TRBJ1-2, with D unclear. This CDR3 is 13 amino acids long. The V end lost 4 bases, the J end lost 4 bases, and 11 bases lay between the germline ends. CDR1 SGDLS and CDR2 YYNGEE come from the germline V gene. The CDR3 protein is CASSPREAYGYTF. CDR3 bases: TGTGCCAGCAGCCCGAGGGAGGCCTATGGCTACACCTTC. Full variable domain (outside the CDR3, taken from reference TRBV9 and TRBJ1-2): DSGVTQTPKHLITATGQRVTLRCSPRSGDLSVYWYQQSLDQGLQFLIQYYNGEERAKGNILERFSAQQFPDLHSELNLSSLELGDSALYFCASSPREAYGYTFGSGTRLTVV.

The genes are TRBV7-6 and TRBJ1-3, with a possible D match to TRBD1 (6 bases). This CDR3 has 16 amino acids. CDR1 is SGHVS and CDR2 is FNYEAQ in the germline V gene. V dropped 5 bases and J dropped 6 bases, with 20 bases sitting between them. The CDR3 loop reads CASSIDGTLPLNTIYF. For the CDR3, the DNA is TGTGCCAGCAGCATCGACGGGACACTACCTTTAAACACCATATATTTT.

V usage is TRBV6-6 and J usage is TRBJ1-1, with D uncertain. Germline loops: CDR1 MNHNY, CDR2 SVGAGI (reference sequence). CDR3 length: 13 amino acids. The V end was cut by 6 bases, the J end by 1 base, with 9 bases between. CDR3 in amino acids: CASSYPGNTEAFF. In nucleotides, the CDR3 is TGTGCCAGCAGCTACCCAGGGAACACTGAAGCTTTCTTT.

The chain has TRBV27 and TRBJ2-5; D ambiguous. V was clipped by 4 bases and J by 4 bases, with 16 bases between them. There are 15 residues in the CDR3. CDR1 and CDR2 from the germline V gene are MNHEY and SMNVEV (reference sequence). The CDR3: CASSSVLGFIETQYF. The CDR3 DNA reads TGTGCCAGCAGTTCCGTGTTGGGCTTTATAGAGACCCAGTACTTC.

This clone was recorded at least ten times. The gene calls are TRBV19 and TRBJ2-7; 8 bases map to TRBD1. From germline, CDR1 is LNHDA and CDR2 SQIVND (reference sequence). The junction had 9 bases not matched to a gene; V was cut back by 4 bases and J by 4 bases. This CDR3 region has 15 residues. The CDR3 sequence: CASSTSGTGRYEQYF. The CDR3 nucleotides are TGTGCCAGTAGTACCTCCGGGACAGGAAGATACGAGCAGTACTTC.

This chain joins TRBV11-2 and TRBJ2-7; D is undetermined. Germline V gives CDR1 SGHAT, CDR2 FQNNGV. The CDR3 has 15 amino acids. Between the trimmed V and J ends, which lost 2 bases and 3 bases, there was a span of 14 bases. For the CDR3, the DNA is TGTGCCAGCAGCTTAACTTATCAAGATTTCTACGAGCAGTACTTC. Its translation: CASSLTYQDFYEQYF. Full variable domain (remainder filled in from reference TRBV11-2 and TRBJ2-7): EAGVAQSPRYKIIEKRQSVAFWCNPISGHATLYWYQQILGQGPKLLIQFQNNGVVDDSQLPKDRFSAERLKGVDSTLKIQPAKLEDSAVYLCASSLTYQDFYEQYFGPGTRLTVT.

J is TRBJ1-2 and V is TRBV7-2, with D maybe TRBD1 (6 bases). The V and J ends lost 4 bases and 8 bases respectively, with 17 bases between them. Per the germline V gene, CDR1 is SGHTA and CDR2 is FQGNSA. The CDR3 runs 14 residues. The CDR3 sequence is CASSSNPGTSGYTF. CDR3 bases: TGTGCCAGCAGCTCCAATCCCGGGACAAGCGGCTACACCTTC.

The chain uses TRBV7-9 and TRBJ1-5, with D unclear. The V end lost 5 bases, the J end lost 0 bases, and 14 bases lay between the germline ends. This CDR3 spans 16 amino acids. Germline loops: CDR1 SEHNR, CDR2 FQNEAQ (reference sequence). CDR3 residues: CASSPQWADSNQPQHF. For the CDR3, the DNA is TGTGCCAGCAGCCCCCAATGGGCCGATAGCAATCAGCCCCAGCATTTT.

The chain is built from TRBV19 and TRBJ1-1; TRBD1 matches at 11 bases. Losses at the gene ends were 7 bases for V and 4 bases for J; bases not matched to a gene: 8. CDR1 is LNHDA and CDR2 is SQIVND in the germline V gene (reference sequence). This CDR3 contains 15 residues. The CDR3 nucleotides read TGTGCCAGTATTACCCCCGGGACAGGGGGCACTGAAGCTTTCTTT. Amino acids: CASITPGTGGTEAFF.

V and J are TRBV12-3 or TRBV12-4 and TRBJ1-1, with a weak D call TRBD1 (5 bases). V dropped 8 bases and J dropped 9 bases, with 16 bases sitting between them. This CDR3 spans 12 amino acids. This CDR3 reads CASGSGSRKAFF. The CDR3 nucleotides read TGTGCCAGCGGTTCAGGGTCCAGGAAAGCTTTCTTT.

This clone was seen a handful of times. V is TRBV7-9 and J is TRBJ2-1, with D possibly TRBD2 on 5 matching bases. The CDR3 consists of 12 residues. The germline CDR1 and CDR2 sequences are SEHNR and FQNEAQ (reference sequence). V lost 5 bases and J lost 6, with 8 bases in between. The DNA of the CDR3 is TGTGCCAGCAGCCGTACTAGCAATGAGCAGTTCTTC. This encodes CASSRTSNEQFF.

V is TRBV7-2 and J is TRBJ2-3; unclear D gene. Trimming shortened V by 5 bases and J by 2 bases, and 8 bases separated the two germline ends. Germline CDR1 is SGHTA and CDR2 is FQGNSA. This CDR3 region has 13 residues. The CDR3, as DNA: TGTGCCAGCAGCATCTCGTACACAGATACGCAGTATTTT. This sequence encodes CASSISYTDTQYF. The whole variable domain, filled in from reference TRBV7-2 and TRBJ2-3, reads GAGVSQSPSNKVTEKGKDVELRCDPISGHTALYWYRQSLGQGLEFLIYFQGNSAPDKSGLPSDRFSAERTGGSVSTLTIQRTQQEDSAVYLCASSISYTDTQYFGPGTRLTVL.

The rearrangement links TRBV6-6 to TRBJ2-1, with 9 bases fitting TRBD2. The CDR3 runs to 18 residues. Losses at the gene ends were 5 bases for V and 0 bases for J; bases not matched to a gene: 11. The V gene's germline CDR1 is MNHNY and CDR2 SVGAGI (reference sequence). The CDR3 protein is CASSHLAGLVISYNEQFF. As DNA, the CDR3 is TGTGCCAGCAGTCACCTAGCGGGACTAGTTATCTCCTACAATGAGCAGTTCTTC.

The CDR3 here is CASSSSGFGGEQFF. CDR3 nucleotides: TGTGCCAGCTCATCCAGCGGGTTTGGGGGTGAGCAGTTCTTC. The chain employs TRBV18 and TRBJ2-1, with TRBD2 as a possible D gene (6 bases). Between the trimmed V and J ends, which lost 5 bases and 9 bases, there was a span of 17 bases. Germline CDR1 reads KGHSH; CDR2 reads LQKENI. This CDR3 comprises 14 residues.

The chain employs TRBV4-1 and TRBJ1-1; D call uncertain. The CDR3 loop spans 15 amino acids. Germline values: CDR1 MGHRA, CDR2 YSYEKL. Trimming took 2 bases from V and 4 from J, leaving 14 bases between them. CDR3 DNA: TGCGCCAGCAGCCAAATCGGGAAGGGCGGCACTGAAGCTTTCTTT. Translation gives CASSQIGKGGTEAFF.

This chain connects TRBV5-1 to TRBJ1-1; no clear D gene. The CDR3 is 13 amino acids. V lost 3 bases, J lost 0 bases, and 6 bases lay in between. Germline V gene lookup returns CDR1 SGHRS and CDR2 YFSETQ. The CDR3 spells CASSSEMNTEAFF. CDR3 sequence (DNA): TGCGCCAGCAGCTCGGAGATGAACACTGAAGCTTTCTTT.

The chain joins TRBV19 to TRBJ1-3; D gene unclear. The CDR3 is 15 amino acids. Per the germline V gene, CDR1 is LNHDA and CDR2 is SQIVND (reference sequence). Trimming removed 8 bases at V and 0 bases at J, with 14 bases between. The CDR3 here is CASYDFRSSGNTIYF. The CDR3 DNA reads TGTGCCAGTTATGATTTTCGGAGCTCTGGAAACACCATATATTTT.

Here the CDR3 reads CASSLGLEINNEQFF. CDR3 nucleotides: TGCGCCAGCAGCTTGGGACTGGAAATTAACAATGAGCAGTTCTTC. The chain joins TRBV5-1 to TRBJ2-1; the D is unclear. Germline V lookup: CDR1 SGHRS, CDR2 YFSETQ. The CDR3 contains 15 residues. The V end lost 0 bases, the J end lost 5 bases, and 12 bases lay between the germline ends.

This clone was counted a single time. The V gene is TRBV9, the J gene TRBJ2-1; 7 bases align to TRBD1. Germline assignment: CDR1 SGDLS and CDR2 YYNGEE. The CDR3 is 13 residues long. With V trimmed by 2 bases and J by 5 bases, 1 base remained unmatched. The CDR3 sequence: CASSVQGDNEQFF. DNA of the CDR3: TGTGCCAGCAGCGTTCAGGGGGACAATGAGCAGTTCTTC.

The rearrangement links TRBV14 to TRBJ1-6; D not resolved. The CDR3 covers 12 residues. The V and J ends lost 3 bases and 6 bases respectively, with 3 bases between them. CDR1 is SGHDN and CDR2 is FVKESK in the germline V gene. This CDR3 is CASSQSNSPLHF. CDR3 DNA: TGTGCCAGCAGCCAGAGTAATTCACCCCTCCACTTT.

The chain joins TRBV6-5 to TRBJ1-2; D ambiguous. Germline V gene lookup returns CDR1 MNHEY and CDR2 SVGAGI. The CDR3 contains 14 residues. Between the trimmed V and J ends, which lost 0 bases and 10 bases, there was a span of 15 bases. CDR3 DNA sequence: TGTGCCAGCAGTTACTCGAAGTGGGAGAGGGCCTACACCTTC. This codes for CASSYSKWERAYTF.

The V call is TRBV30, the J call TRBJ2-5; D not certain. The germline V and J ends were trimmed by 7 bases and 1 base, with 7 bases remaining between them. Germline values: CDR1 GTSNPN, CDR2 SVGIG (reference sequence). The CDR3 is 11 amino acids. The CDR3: CAYILQETQYF. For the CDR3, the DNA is TGTGCCTATATACTCCAAGAGACCCAGTACTTC. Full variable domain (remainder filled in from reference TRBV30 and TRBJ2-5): SQTIHQWPATLVQPVGSPLSLECTVEGTSNPNLYWYRQAAGRGLQLLFYSVGIGQISSEVPQNLSASRPQDRQFILSSKKLLLSDSGFYLCAYILQETQYFGPGTRLLVL.

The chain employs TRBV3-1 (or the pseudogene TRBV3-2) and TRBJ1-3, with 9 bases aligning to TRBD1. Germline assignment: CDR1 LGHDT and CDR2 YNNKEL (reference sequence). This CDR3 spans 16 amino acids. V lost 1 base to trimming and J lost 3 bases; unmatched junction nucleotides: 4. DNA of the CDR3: TGTGCCAGCAGCCAAGTCTTGGGACAGGGTGGAAACACCATATATTTT. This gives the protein CASSQVLGQGGNTIYF.

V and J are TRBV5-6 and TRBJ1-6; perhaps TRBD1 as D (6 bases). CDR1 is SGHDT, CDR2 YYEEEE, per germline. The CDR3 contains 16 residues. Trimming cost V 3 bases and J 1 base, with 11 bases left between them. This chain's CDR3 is CASSSGDRSYNSPLHF. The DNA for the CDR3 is TGTGCCAGCAGCTCAGGGGATCGTTCCTATAATTCACCCCTCCACTTT.

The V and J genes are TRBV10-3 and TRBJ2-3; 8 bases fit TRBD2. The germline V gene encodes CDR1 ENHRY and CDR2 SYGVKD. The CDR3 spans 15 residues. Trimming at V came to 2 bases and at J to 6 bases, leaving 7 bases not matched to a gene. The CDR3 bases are TGTGCCATCAGTGAGAGGATTAGCGGGACCGATACGCAGTATTTT. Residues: CAISERISGTDTQYF.

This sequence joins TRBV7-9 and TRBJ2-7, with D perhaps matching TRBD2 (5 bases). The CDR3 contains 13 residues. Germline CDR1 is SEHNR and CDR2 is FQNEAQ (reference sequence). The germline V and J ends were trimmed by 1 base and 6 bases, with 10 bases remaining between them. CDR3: CASSLVGGGEQYF. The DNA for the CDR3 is TGTGCCAGCAGCTTAGTAGGCGGAGGCGAGCAGTACTTC.